Here is one T cell receptor (beta chain) with its context. Its antigen remains unknown. Trimming removed 7 bases from V and 7 bases from J, with 16 bases in between. CDR1 is MDHEN, CDR2 SYDVKM, per germline. The CDR3 covers 14 residues. 13 Jbeta primers and 60 Vbeta primers were used for the PCR. Profiling relied on immunoSEQ multiplex PCR, and the TCRdb table lists in-frame clones only, not all of them. Of about 160,000 clones detected, 65% to 85% appear once; the ten largest clones hold approximately 6.8%. This entry belongs to a study of cytomegalovirus exposure and HLA in healthy donors. Study findings and constraints: Reportedly, HLA-A and HLA-B alleles of most subjects were accurately predicted from TCR beta. Later analysis showed most CMV-associated TCR beta chains appearing HLA-restricted.

The receptor comes from a male donor in good health and CMV-seropositive. J is TRBJ1-4 and V is TRBV28; D not certain. The specimen sequenced was PBMCs. The CDR3 here is CASTSLGWAEKLFF. In nucleotides, the CDR3 is TGTGCCAGCACCTCCCTGGGCTGGGCTGAAAAACTGTTTTTT. Based on the CDR3 plus reference TRBV28 and TRBJ1-4, the full variable domain is DVKVTQSSRYLVKRTGEKVFLECVQDMDHENMFWYRQDPGLGLRLIYFSYDVKMKEKGDIPEGYSVSREKKERFSLILESASTNQTSMYLCASTSLGWAEKLFFGSGTQLSVL.